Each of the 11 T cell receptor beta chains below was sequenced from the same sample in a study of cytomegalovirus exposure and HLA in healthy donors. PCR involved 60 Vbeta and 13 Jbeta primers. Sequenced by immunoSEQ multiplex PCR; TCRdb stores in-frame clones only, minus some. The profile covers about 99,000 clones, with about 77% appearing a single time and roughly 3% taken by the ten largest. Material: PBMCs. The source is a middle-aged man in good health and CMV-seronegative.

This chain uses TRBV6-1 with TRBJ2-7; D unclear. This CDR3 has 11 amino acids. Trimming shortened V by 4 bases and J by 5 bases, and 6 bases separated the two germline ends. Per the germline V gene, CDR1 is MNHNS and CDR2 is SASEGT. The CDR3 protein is CASSAPDEQYF. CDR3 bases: TGTGCCAGCAGTGCCCCGGACGAGCAGTACTTC.

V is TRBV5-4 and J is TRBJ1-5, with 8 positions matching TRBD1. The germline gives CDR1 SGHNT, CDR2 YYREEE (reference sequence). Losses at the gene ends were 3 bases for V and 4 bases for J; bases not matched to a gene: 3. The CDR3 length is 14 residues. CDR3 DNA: TGTGCCAGCAGCTCCCAGGGGGCTAATCAGCCCCAGCATTTT. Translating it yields CASSSQGANQPQHF.

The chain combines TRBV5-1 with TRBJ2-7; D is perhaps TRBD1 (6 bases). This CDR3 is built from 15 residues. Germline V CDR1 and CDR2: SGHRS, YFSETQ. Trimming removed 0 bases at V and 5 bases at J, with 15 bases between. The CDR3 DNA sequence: TGCGCCAGCAGCTTGGTGGGGGCGTCAAGGGACGAGCAGTACTTC. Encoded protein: CASSLVGASRDEQYF. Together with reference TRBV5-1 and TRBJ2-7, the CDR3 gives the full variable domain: KAGVTQTPRYLIKTRGQQVTLSCSPISGHRSVSWYQQTPGQGLQFLFEYFSETQRNKGNFPGRFSGRQFSNSRSEMNVSTLELGDSALYLCASSLVGASRDEQYFGPGTRLTVT.

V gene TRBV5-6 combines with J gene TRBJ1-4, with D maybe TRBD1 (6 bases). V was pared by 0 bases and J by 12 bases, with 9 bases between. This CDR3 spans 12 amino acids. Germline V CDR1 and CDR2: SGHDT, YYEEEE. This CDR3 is CASSLGGGQLFF. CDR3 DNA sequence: TGTGCCAGCAGCTTGGGTGGGGGCCAACTGTTTTTT.

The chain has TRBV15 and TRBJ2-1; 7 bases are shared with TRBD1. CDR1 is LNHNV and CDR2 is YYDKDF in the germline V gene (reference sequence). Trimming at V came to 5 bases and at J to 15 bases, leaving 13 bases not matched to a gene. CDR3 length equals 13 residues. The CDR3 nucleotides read TGTGCCACCAGCGGTACTACAGGGGCGGTGCCGTTCTTC. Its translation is CATSGTTGAVPFF.

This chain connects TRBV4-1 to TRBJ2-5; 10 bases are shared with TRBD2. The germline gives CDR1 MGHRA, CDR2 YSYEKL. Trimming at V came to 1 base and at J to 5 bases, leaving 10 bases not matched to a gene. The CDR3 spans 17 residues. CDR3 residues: CASSQGVSGRSRETQYF. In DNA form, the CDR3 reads TGCGCCAGCAGCCAAGGAGTTAGCGGGAGGTCCCGTGAGACCCAGTACTTC.

CDR3 region: CASRLRQGTNTGELFF. The CDR3 nucleotides read TGTGCCAGCAGACTCAGGCAGGGTACGAACACCGGGGAGCTGTTTTTT. The chain joins TRBV14 to TRBJ2-2; a possible D gene is TRBD1 (5 bases). CDR1 and CDR2 (germline): SGHDN, FVKESK. V lost 6 bases to trimming and J lost 0 bases, with 14 bases between them. The CDR3 consists of 16 residues.

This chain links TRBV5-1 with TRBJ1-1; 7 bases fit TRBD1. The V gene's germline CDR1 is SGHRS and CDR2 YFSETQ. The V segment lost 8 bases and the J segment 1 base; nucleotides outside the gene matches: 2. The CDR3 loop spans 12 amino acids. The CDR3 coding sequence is TGCGCCAGTCGGACAGGGAACACTGAAGCTTTCTTT. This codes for CASRTGNTEAFF.

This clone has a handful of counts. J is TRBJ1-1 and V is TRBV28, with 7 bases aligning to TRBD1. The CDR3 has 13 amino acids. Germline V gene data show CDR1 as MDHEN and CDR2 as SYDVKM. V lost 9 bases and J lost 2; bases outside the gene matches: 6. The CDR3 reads CASYGQANTEAFF. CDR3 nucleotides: TGTGCCAGTTATGGACAGGCCAACACTGAAGCTTTCTTT.

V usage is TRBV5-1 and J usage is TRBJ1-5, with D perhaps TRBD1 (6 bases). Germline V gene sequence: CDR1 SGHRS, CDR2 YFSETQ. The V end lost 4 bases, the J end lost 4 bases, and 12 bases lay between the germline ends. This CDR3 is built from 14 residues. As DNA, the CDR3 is TGCGCCAGCAGCGCCGGACAGAGAAATCAGCCCCAGCATTTT. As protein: CASSAGQRNQPQHF. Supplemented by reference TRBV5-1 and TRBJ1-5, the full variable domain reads KAGVTQTPRYLIKTRGQQVTLSCSPISGHRSVSWYQQTPGQGLQFLFEYFSETQRNKGNFPGRFSGRQFSNSRSEMNVSTLELGDSALYLCASSAGQRNQPQHFGDGTRLSIL.

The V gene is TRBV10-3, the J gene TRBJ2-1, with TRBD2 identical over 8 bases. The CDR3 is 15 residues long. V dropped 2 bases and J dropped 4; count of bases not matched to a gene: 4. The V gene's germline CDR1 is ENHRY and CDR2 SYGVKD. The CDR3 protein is CAISEGGGLYNEQFF. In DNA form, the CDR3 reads TGTGCCATCAGTGAGGGCGGGGGGCTGTACAATGAGCAGTTCTTC.